These T cell receptor beta chains were read from a single sample in a study of blood T cell repertoires in COVID-19. TCRdb's table, derived via immunoSEQ multiplex PCR, lists solely in-frame clones and lacks some. The profile shows hundreds of thousands of clones, 70% to 90% of them singletons. Source material: peripheral blood. These receptors were obtained from a woman aged 45-65 years with active or convalescent COVID-19. Each CDR3 is given without its conserved first and last residue. Clone size appears in some rows only: once, few, many, or a class for an expanded clone.

size,V,J,CDR3
.,TRBV7-8,TRBJ1-1,ASSLALLTGGGQAF
.,TRBV14,TRBJ2-3,ASSLYSGGATDTQY
.,TRBV6-5,TRBJ1-5,ASTRAGGNQPQH
.,TRBV30,TRBJ1-1,AWSDTDTEAF
.,TRBV7-3,TRBJ2-1,ASSLSGYNEQF
.,TRBV19,TRBJ2-6,ASSMGSSGANVLT
.,TRBV19,TRBJ2-2,ASSPLTSGRANTGELF
.,TRBV28,TRBJ2-1,ASSPRTSGYNEQF
.,TRBV19,TRBJ1-5,ASSGTVNHQPQH
.,TRBV7-2,TRBJ2-6,ASSSNTGGANVLT
.,TRBV20-1,TRBJ2-7,SAKFAAEQY
.,TRBV9,TRBJ2-7,ASSVALAGEYEQY
once,TRBV11-2,TRBJ2-5,ASSLEGARRETQY
.,TRBV28,TRBJ1-4,ASSSVAGGEKLF
.,TRBV19,TRBJ2-7,ASSPLTEIYEQY
.,TRBV5-6,TRBJ2-2,ASSLPGGEAGELF
few,TRBV14,TRBJ2-1,ASSQVAQALF
.,TRBV19,TRBJ1-2,ASSRDRAGYGYT
.,TRBV3-1/TRBV3-2,TRBJ1-1,ASSQDITGGTEAF
.,TRBV2,TRBJ1-5,ASSEAYSNQPQH
once,TRBV4-3,TRBJ2-7,ASSPNPDSGYEQY
.,TRBV7-9,TRBJ1-2,ASRSPTGGDHGYT
.,TRBV10-3,TRBJ2-3,AISEPRTSGDTDTQY
.,TRBV25-1,TRBJ1-1,ASSGQGYEAF